This entry concerns a single T cell receptor beta chain. Its antigen is undetermined. Produced via immunoSEQ multiplex PCR; TCRdb's table is partial and in-frame only. The data contain about 960,000 clones, roughly 72% of them seen just once; the ten biggest clones take up roughly 1.5%. The sample belongs to a study of shared clonotypes between healthy human individuals. Study-wide findings and caveats: Clonotype sharing among donors was thought likely to change with sequencing depth.

This CDR3 comprises 15 residues. Germline V lookup: CDR1 GTSNPN, CDR2 SVGIG (reference sequence). Trimming took off 0 bases at V and 6 bases at J, with 15 bases between the two ends. The TCR was taken from a man younger than 35 in good health. The specimen sequenced was memory CD4+ T cells sorted from blood. Noted subset: CD45RA-negative fraction. This sequence joins TRBV30 and TRBJ2-1; D not resolved. CDR3 in DNA: TGTGCCTGGAGTGTAGGTGGCTTGAGCGCCAATGAGCAGTTCTTC. It is translated as CAWSVGGLSANEQFF.